A single sample is the source of the 21 T cell receptor beta chains below, sequenced in a study of blood T cell repertoires in COVID-19. Sequencing used immunoSEQ multiplex PCR; TCRdb keeps in-frame clones, though not all of them. The sample carries 250,000 to 300,000 clones, 85% to 90% recorded once. Sequencing input: peripheral blood. These receptors were obtained from a woman aged 30 to 39 with COVID-19, enrolled during active disease.

This sequence joins TRBV24-1 and TRBJ2-2; no reliable D call. The V end lost 4 bases, the J end lost 6 bases, and 5 bases lay between the germline ends. The CDR3 loop spans 12 amino acids. The V gene's germline CDR1 is KGHDR and CDR2 SFDVKD. The CDR3 region has the DNA TGTGCCACCAGTGAAACAGCCGGGGAGCTGTTTTTT. It codes for CATSETAGELFF.

This clone has only a few counts. The J gene is TRBJ2-4, the V gene TRBV19; weak D call: TRBD1 (5 bases). This CDR3 contains 15 residues. Trimming removed 7 bases at V and 3 bases at J, with 16 bases between. Germline lookup yields CDR1 LNHDA and CDR2 SQIVND (reference sequence). The CDR3 loop is CASTPPQGSKNIQYF. In DNA, the CDR3 is TGTGCCAGTACCCCGCCCCAGGGCAGCAAAAACATTCAGTACTTC.

The gene calls are TRBV25-1 and TRBJ1-2; perhaps TRBD1 as D (5 bases). The CDR3 has 14 residues. The germline V and J ends were trimmed by 1 base and 6 bases, with 12 bases remaining between them. Per the germline V gene, CDR1 is MGHDK and CDR2 is SYGVNS. CDR3 amino acids: CASSESGRVDGYTF. CDR3 bases: TGTGCCAGCAGTGAATCAGGCAGGGTAGATGGCTACACCTTC.

As regards this clone: A read error may produce the germline difference seen at one junction end. The chain couples TRBV28 to TRBJ2-7; 7 bases agree with TRBD1. The CDR3 consists of 13 residues. CDR1 and CDR2 from the germline V gene are MDHEN and SYDVKM. The CDR3 DNA reads TGTGCCAGCAGTTTAGGGACAGAGTACGGGCAGTACTTC. It encodes CASSLGTEYGQYF.

The chain is built from TRBV24-1 and TRBJ2-7; D unclear. The CDR3 sequence is 13 residues long. V lost 8 bases and J 3 bases, leaving 13 bases between the germline ends. CDR1 KGHDR and CDR2 SFDVKD come from the germline V gene. The DNA of the CDR3 is TGTGCCACCATCTGGCCACCTTTCTACGAGCAGTACTTC. It encodes CATIWPPFYEQYF.

The chain uses TRBV28 and TRBJ2-7; 8 bases are a match to TRBD2. Germline V gene lookup returns CDR1 MDHEN and CDR2 SYDVKM. This CDR3 has 16 amino acids. V dropped 3 bases and J dropped 3; count of bases not matched to a gene: 10. The CDR3 nucleotides are TGTGCCAGCAGTTTTATCTCGGGGGGGATGCTCTACGAGCAGTACTTC. The encoded protein is CASSFISGGMLYEQYF. Combining the CDR3 with reference TRBV28 and TRBJ2-7 gives the whole variable domain DVKVTQSSRYLVKRTGEKVFLECVQDMDHENMFWYRQDPGLGLRLIYFSYDVKMKEKGDIPEGYSVSREKKERFSLILESASTNQTSMYLCASSFISGGMLYEQYFGPGTRLTVT.

J is TRBJ2-1 and V is TRBV20-1; D gene unclear. Germline CDR1 DFQATT, CDR2 SNEGSKA (reference sequence). V lost 6 bases to trimming and J lost 10 bases, with 10 bases between them. The CDR3 spans 10 residues. CDR3 in amino acids: CSAVALEQFF. CDR3 bases: TGCAGTGCCGTTGCCCTAGAGCAGTTCTTC.

This chain joins TRBV29-1 and TRBJ2-1; 10 positions match TRBD2. Germline V lookup: CDR1 SQVTM, CDR2 ANQGSEA. This CDR3 is built from 16 residues. Unmatched junction bases numbered 16, after V lost 5 bases and J lost 9 bases. CDR3: CSVLYGGLAGASEQFF. CDR3 in DNA: TGCAGCGTTCTCTATGGCGGGCTAGCGGGAGCGTCTGAGCAGTTCTTC.

This chain's CDR3 is CASSTGSNQPQHF. The CDR3 region has the DNA TGCGCCAGCAGTACAGGTAGCAATCAGCCCCAGCATTTT. This chain joins TRBV5-1 and TRBJ1-5; D is possibly TRBD1 (5 bases). V was trimmed by 5 bases and J by 0 bases, leaving 6 bases between them. The germline V gene has CDR1 SGHRS and CDR2 YFSETQ. This CDR3 is 13 amino acids long. Based on the CDR3 plus reference TRBV5-1 and TRBJ1-5, the full variable domain is KAGVTQTPRYLIKTRGQQVTLSCSPISGHRSVSWYQQTPGQGLQFLFEYFSETQRNKGNFPGRFSGRQFSNSRSEMNVSTLELGDSALYLCASSTGSNQPQHFGDGTRLSIL.

The gene calls are TRBV7-6 and TRBJ1-2; tentative D call: TRBD1 (6 bases). The CDR3 is 15 amino acids. Germline V gene sequence: CDR1 SGHVS, CDR2 FNYEAQ. The V and J ends lost 1 base and 4 bases respectively, with 13 bases between them. Here the CDR3 DNA reads TGTGCCAGCAGCTTAGAAGCGGGGGCTGGCTATGGCTACACCTTC. Residues: CASSLEAGAGYGYTF. The variable domain in full, with the rest retrieved from reference TRBV7-6 and TRBJ1-2, is GAGVSQSPRYKVTKRGQDVALRCDPISGHVSLYWYRQALGQGPEFLTYFNYEAQQDKSGLPNDRFSAERPEGSISTLTIQRTEQRDSAMYRCASSLEAGAGYGYTFGSGTRLTVV.

A note on this clone: A junction boundary mismatches the germline segment, possibly from a read error. The chain joins TRBV7-3 to TRBJ2-3; no clear D. Germline CDR1 SGHTA, CDR2 FQGTGA. The CDR3 has 13 residues. DNA of the CDR3: TGTGCCAGCAGCTCTCTAGGCACGGATACGCAGTATTTT. Amino acid sequence: CASSSLGTDTQYF.

The J gene is TRBJ2-6, the V gene TRBV2, with 13 positions matching TRBD2. The CDR3 has 19 residues. Per germline, CDR1 SNHLY and CDR2 FYNNEI. Losses at the gene ends were 2 bases for V and 1 base for J; bases not matched to a gene: 5. The CDR3 nucleotides read TGTGCCAGCAGTGAATTAGGACTAGCGGGAGCTTCTGGGGCCAACGTCCTGACTTTC. It yields the protein CASSELGLAGASGANVLTF.

V gene TRBV5-1 combines with J gene TRBJ1-5, with D possibly matching TRBD1 (5 bases). The V end lost 1 base, the J end lost 1 base, and 9 bases lay between the germline ends. Germline values: CDR1 SGHRS, CDR2 YFSETQ. CDR3 length: 15 amino acids. The CDR3 bases are TGCGCCAGCAGCTTGTCGGGGGTAAGCAATCAGCCCCAGCATTTT. Amino acid sequence: CASSLSGVSNQPQHF.

This clone showed up just a few times. The CDR3 DNA reads as TGTGCCAGCAGCCAAAAAACAGGGGGCTCTGGAAACACCATATATTTT. Its protein product is CASSQKTGGSGNTIYF. V is TRBV3-1 (or the pseudogene TRBV3-2) and J is TRBJ1-3; TRBD1 matches at 8 bases. Losses at the gene ends were 2 bases for V and 0 bases for J; bases not matched to a gene: 3. Germline CDR1 and CDR2: LGHDT and YNNKEL (reference sequence). CDR3 length: 16 residues.

This rearrangement joins TRBV6-5 to TRBJ2-7, with 7 positions matching TRBD1. This CDR3 is 14 amino acids long. Per the germline V gene, CDR1 is MNHEY and CDR2 is SVGAGI. Trimming cost V 5 bases and J 1 base; bases outside gene matches: 5. The CDR3 coding sequence is TGTGCCAGCAGTAGGAGACAGGGTTCCTACGAGCAGTACTTC. Protein product: CASSRRQGSYEQYF.

This sequence joins TRBV5-1 and TRBJ2-1; the match to TRBD1 covers 7 bases. CDR3 length: 15 amino acids. Germline V gene sequence: CDR1 SGHRS, CDR2 YFSETQ. Trimming removed 3 bases from V and 4 bases from J; junction bases left unmatched: 7. CDR3 coding DNA: TGCGCCAGCAGCTCCGGGACAGCTAGGTACAATGAGCAGTTCTTC. Protein product: CASSSGTARYNEQFF.

The chain links TRBV6-2 or TRBV6-3 to TRBJ2-7, with TRBD1 matching over 7 bases. The CDR3 is 12 residues long. The J segment lost 7 bases and the V segment lost 5 bases, leaving 5 bases of the junction unmatched. Germline V gene sequence: CDR1 MNHEY, CDR2 SVGEGT. DNA of the CDR3: TGTGCCAGCAGTCCACAGGGGCGGGAGCAGTACTTC. Its protein product is CASSPQGREQYF.

V is TRBV5-1 and J is TRBJ2-1, with no clear D. Germline loops: CDR1 SGHRS, CDR2 YFSETQ. The length of the CDR3 is 16 residues. Trimming took 6 bases from V and 0 from J, leaving 16 bases between them. Here the CDR3 reads CASTPLPSSSYNEQFF. The CDR3 DNA reads TGCGCCAGCACCCCCCTGCCTTCGAGCTCCTACAATGAGCAGTTCTTC.

This chain's CDR3 is CASSYGRQSDTQYF. The CDR3 coding sequence is TGTGCCAGCAGTTACGGCCGACAGTCAGATACGCAGTATTTT. The chain has TRBV6-2 or TRBV6-3 and TRBJ2-3; possible D gene TRBD1, 5 bases. Germline CDR1 reads MNHEY; CDR2 reads SVGEGT. CDR3 size: 14 residues. V lost 2 bases and J 4 bases, leaving 10 bases between the germline ends.

The chain uses TRBV27 and TRBJ2-1; 7 nucleotides agree with TRBD1. The CDR3 length is 15 residues. J lost 4 bases, V lost 3 bases, and 6 bases had no gene match. CDR1 is MNHEY, CDR2 SMNVEV, per germline (reference sequence). The CDR3 spells CASSFEGASYNEQFF. In DNA, the CDR3 is TGTGCCAGCAGTTTTGAGGGGGCGTCTTACAATGAGCAGTTCTTC.

The rearrangement uses TRBV30 and TRBJ1-1, with D perhaps TRBD1 (5 bases). The CDR3 has 12 amino acids. CDR1 is GTSNPN and CDR2 is SVGIG in the germline V gene (reference sequence). Trimming removed 2 bases from V and 3 bases from J, with 7 bases in between. The CDR3 region has the DNA TGTGCCTGGAGTCAGGGCGACACTGAAGCTTTCTTT. This translates into CAWSQGDTEAFF.